These 20 T cell receptor beta chains were sequenced from one sample in a study of T cell changes during pregnancy in multiple sclerosis. Profiling relied on immunoSEQ multiplex PCR, and the TCRdb table lists in-frame clones only, not all of them. The table shows just under 40,000 clones, with 90% occurring only once. This sample comprised CD4+ T cells from peripheral blood mononuclear cells, obtained in the first trimester of pregnancy. These receptors all stem from a female donor in good health, enrolled as a control in a pregnancy study.

The rearrangement links TRBV4-3 to TRBJ2-3; D not certain. Germline lookup yields CDR1 LGHNA and CDR2 YSLEER. CDR3 length equals 15 residues. The V gene lost 0 bases and the J gene lost 2 bases, with 9 bases spanning the gap. The DNA for the CDR3 is TGCGCCAGCAGCCAAGACGGAGACCACACAGATACGCAGTATTTT. Protein: CASSQDGDHTDTQYF.

This clone was observed once. The genes are TRBV2 and TRBJ2-2; D may be TRBD2 (5 bases). This CDR3 has 13 amino acids. Germline V gene sequence: CDR1 SNHLY, CDR2 FYNNEI. V lost 6 bases to trimming and J lost 8 bases, with 13 bases between them. The CDR3 bases are TGTGCCAGCAGCGACGACTTAGCGGGGGAGCTGTTTTTT. Protein sequence: CASSDDLAGELFF.

V gene TRBV30 combines with J gene TRBJ1-1; D is possibly TRBD1 (6 bases). The CDR3 is made up of 13 amino acids. V lost 2 bases to trimming and J lost 5 bases, with 12 bases between them. Germline CDR1 reads GTSNPN; CDR2 reads SVGIG (reference sequence). CDR3 coding DNA: TGTGCCTGGAGTTCTGGGGACAAAACTGAAGCTTTCTTT. The encoded protein is CAWSSGDKTEAFF.

This sequence joins TRBV29-1 and TRBJ1-2, with a possible D match to TRBD1 (6 bases). The V and J ends lost 4 bases and 8 bases respectively, with 14 bases between them. This CDR3 contains 12 residues. CDR1 is SQVTM, CDR2 ANQGSEA, per germline. The CDR3 coding sequence is TGCAGCGTTGGAGGGCAGGGGAACGGCTACACCTTC. It translates to CSVGGQGNGYTF.

The V gene is TRBV7-3, the J gene TRBJ1-1; no reliable D call. The CDR3 is 14 amino acids. Germline V gene lookup returns CDR1 SGHTA and CDR2 FQGTGA. Trimming shortened V by 2 bases and J by 1 base, and 8 bases separated the two germline ends. The CDR3 loop is CASSLLAGNTEAFF. The CDR3 region has the DNA TGTGCCAGCAGCTTACTCGCGGGGAACACTGAAGCTTTCTTT. Full variable domain (missing parts from reference TRBV7-3 and TRBJ1-1): GAGVSQTPSNKVTEKGKYVELRCDPISGHTALYWYRQSLGQGPEFLIYFQGTGAADDSGLPNDRFFAVRPEGSVSTLKIQRTERGDSAVYLCASSLLAGNTEAFFGQGTRLTVV.

The rearrangement uses TRBV7-9 and TRBJ1-1; unclear D gene. CDR1 is SEHNR and CDR2 is FQNEAQ in the germline V gene (reference sequence). Trimming stripped 1 base from V and 1 base from J, with 7 bases between. The CDR3 spans 14 residues. The CDR3 DNA is TGTGCCAGCAGCTTAGTGGCACAGAACACTGAAGCTTTCTTT. Translated: CASSLVAQNTEAFF.

The gene calls are TRBV18 and TRBJ1-1, with D maybe TRBD1 (6 bases). With 1 base removed from V and 1 base from J, the gap between germline ends came to 7 bases. In germline, CDR1 is KGHSH, CDR2 LQKENI. CDR3 size: 14 residues. The CDR3 spells CASSPQTGNTEAFF. The CDR3 DNA sequence: TGTGCCAGCTCACCACAGACAGGGAACACTGAAGCTTTCTTT.

The chain joins TRBV2 to TRBJ1-2; unclear D gene. The CDR3 sequence is 13 residues long. V was shortened by 6 bases and J by 0 bases, with 8 bases between the two germline ends. Germline CDR1 SNHLY, CDR2 FYNNEI. For the CDR3, the DNA is TGTGCCAGCAGCATAGACACTAACTATGGCTACACCTTC. Its translation is CASSIDTNYGYTF.

CDR3 bases: TGTGCCTGTGCCCCCGGGACAGGGCTTACTAATGAAAAACTGTTTTTT. Amino acid sequence: CACAPGTGLTNEKLFF. The chain joins TRBV30 to TRBJ1-4; 9 bases match TRBD1. The V segment lost 6 bases and the J segment 2 bases; nucleotides outside the gene matches: 10. CDR3 length equals 16 residues. Germline loops: CDR1 GTSNPN, CDR2 SVGIG (reference sequence).

V and J are TRBV7-2 and TRBJ2-5, with TRBD1 matching 10 bases. The germline CDR1 and CDR2 sequences are SGHTA and FQGNSA. The CDR3 totals 16 residues. Trimming removed 1 base from V and 4 bases from J; junction bases left unmatched: 6. The CDR3 sequence: CASSLGDRGLLETQYF. CDR3 bases: TGTGCCAGCAGCTTAGGCGACAGGGGGCTCCTAGAGACCCAGTACTTC.

The genes are TRBV18 and TRBJ2-7, with 7 bases matching TRBD1. V shed 3 bases, J shed 6 bases, and the junction held 5 bases outside the gene matches. Germline V gene data show CDR1 as KGHSH and CDR2 as LQKENI. The CDR3 totals 13 residues. In nucleotides, the CDR3 is TGTGCCAGCTCACCTCCGAACAGGGGCGAGCAGTACTTC. Translated: CASSPPNRGEQYF.

The table lists this clone with a count of one. CDR3 amino acids: CASSHDGHPRWPQHF. In DNA, the CDR3 is TGTGCCAGCAGCCACGACGGACACCCGAGGTGGCCCCAGCATTTT. J is TRBJ1-5 and V is TRBV7-2; D possibly corresponds to TRBD1 (5 bases). The V and J ends lost 5 bases and 9 bases respectively, with 20 bases between them. The CDR3 is 15 residues long. Germline V gene lookup returns CDR1 SGHTA and CDR2 FQGNSA.

This clone was found once. Other DNA sequences in this sample translate to the same CDR3. The chain recombines TRBV18 with TRBJ1-1, with 7 bases matching TRBD1. CDR3 length equals 14 residues. Germline V gene data show CDR1 as KGHSH and CDR2 as LQKENI. V was pared by 4 bases and J by 1 base, with 3 bases of the junction left unmatched. The CDR3 protein is CASSLGQSNTEAFF. Here the CDR3 DNA reads TGTGCCAGCTCACTGGGACAGTCGAACACTGAAGCTTTCTTT.

The chain uses TRBV2 and TRBJ1-4; D unresolved. This CDR3 has 12 residues. Deletions cut 6 bases from V and 2 bases from J, with 4 bases between. CDR1 is SNHLY and CDR2 is FYNNEI in the germline V gene. The DNA of the CDR3 is TGTGCCAGCAGGGCTACTAATGAAAAACTGTTTTTT. It translates to CASRATNEKLFF.

V gene TRBV5-8 combines with J gene TRBJ2-1; 8 bases align to TRBD1. V gave up 1 base and J gave up 7 bases; unmatched junction bases: 7. Germline V gene data show CDR1 as SGHTS and CDR2 as YDEGEE. This CDR3 is 15 amino acids long. CDR3 loop: CASSLYSGQENEQFF. The CDR3 nucleotides read TGTGCCAGCAGCTTGTACTCGGGACAGGAAAATGAGCAGTTCTTC. Variable domain in full (rest from reference TRBV5-8 and TRBJ2-1): EAGVTQSPTHLIKTRGQQATLRCSPISGHTSVYWYQQALGLGLQFLLWYDEGEERNRGNFPPRFSGRQFPNYSSELNVNALELEDSALYLCASSLYSGQENEQFFGPGTRLTVL.

V and J are TRBV6-1 and TRBJ2-7; 9 bases match TRBD1. J was trimmed by 5 bases and V by 11 bases; bases with no gene match: 10. CDR1 and CDR2 (germline): MNHNS, SASEGT. This CDR3 is 13 amino acids long. CDR3: CAGTGGAWNEQYF. CDR3 sequence (DNA): TGTGCCGGTACAGGGGGCGCGTGGAACGAGCAGTACTTC.

This chain links TRBV6-5 with TRBJ1-2; D uncertain. The CDR3 length is 13 residues. Per germline, CDR1 MNHEY and CDR2 SVGAGI. The germline V and J ends were trimmed by 5 bases and 9 bases, with 16 bases remaining between them. CDR3 region: CASSNRGLGSYTF. DNA of the CDR3: TGTGCCAGCAGTAACCGCGGGCTGGGGAGCTACACCTTC.

This chain links TRBV28 with TRBJ1-2; D ambiguous. The CDR3 is 14 amino acids. Germline-derived CDR1 and CDR2 are MDHEN and SYDVKM. V was clipped by 3 bases and J by 6 bases, with 14 bases between them. The CDR3 nucleotides read TGTGCCAGCAGTTTGGTCGGAGGGCCCCATGGCTACACCTTC. As protein: CASSLVGGPHGYTF.

The chain combines TRBV18 with TRBJ1-3, with TRBD1 matching 11 bases. CDR1 is KGHSH and CDR2 is LQKENI in the germline V gene. With 3 bases clipped from V and 1 base from J, the junction kept 8 bases outside the gene matches. The CDR3 consists of 18 residues. CDR3: CASSPSQGQGVSGNTIYF. The CDR3 nucleotides read TGTGCCAGCTCACCCTCCCAGGGACAGGGGGTATCTGGAAACACCATATATTTT. Full variable domain (missing parts from reference TRBV18 and TRBJ1-3): NAGVMQNPRHLVRRRGQEARLRCSPMKGHSHVYWYRQLPEEGLKFMVYLQKENIIDESGMPKERFSAEFPKEGPSILRIQQVVRGDSAAYFCASSPSQGQGVSGNTIYFGEGSWLTVV.

The chain recombines TRBV7-2 with TRBJ1-5; D call uncertain. The V gene's germline CDR1 is SGHTA and CDR2 FQGNSA. This CDR3 spans 13 amino acids. Trimming cost V 1 base and J 6 bases, with 7 bases left between them. In DNA, the CDR3 is TGTGCCAGCAGCTTAGAGAGGATTCAGCCCCAGCATTTT. Protein product: CASSLERIQPQHF.